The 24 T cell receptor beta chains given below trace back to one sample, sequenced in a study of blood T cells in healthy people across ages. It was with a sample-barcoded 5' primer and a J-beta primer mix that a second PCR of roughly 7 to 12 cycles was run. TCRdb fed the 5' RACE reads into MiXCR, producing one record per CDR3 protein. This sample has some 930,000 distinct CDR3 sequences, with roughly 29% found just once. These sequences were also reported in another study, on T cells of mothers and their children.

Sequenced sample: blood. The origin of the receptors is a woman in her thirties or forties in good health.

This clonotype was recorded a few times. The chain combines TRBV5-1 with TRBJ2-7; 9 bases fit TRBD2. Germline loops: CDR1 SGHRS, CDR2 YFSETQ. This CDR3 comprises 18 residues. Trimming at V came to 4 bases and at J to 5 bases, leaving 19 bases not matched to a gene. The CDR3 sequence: CASSREIWRGGRVDEQYF. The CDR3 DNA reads TGCGCCAGCAGCCGGGAGATTTGGCGGGGGGGCCGCGTGGACGAGCAGTACTTC.

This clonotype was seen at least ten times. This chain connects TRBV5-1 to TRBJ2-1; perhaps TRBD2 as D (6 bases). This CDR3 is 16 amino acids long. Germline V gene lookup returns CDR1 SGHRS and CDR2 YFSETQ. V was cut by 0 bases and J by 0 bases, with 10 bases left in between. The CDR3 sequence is CASSLGGSGSYNEQFF. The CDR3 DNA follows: TGCGCCAGCAGCTTGGGGGGTAGCGGCTCCTACAATGAGCAGTTCTTC.

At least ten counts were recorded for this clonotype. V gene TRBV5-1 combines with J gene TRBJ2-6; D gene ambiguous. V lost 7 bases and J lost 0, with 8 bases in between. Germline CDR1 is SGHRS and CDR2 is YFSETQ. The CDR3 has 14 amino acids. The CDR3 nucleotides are TGCGCCAGCTCTCAGCGCTCTGGGGCCAACGTCCTGACTTTC. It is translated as CASSQRSGANVLTF. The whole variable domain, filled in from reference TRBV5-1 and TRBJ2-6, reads KAGVTQTPRYLIKTRGQQVTLSCSPISGHRSVSWYQQTPGQGLQFLFEYFSETQRNKGNFPGRFSGRQFSNSRSEMNVSTLELGDSALYLCASSQRSGANVLTFGAGSRLTVL.

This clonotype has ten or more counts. CDR3 DNA sequence: TGCAGTGGGTCAGCGAACACTGAAGCTTTCTTT. Its protein is CSGSANTEAFF. This sequence joins TRBV20-1 and TRBJ1-1, with unresolved D. Germline lookup yields CDR1 DFQATT and CDR2 SNEGSKA (reference sequence). The CDR3 runs 11 residues. Trimming shortened V by 7 bases and J by 1 base, and 7 bases separated the two germline ends.

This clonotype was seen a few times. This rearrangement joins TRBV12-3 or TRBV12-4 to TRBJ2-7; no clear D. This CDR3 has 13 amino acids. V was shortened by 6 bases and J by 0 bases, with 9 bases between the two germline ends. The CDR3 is CASRYSSSYEQYF. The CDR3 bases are TGTGCCAGCAGATACAGTAGCTCCTACGAGCAGTACTTC.

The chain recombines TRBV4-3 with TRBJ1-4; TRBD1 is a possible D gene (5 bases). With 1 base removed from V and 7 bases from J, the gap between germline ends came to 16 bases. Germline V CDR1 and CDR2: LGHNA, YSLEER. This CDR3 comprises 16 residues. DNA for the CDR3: TGCGCCAGCAGCCAAGGTACCTGGGGGGATGCTGAAAAACTGTTTTTT. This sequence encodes CASSQGTWGDAEKLFF.

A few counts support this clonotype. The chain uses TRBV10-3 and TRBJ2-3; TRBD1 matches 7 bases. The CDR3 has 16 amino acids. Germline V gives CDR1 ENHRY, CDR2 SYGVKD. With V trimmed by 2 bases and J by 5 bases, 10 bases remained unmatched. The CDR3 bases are TGTGCCATCAGTGAGGGATTGGGACAGACCAAAGATACGCAGTATTTT. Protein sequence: CAISEGLGQTKDTQYF.

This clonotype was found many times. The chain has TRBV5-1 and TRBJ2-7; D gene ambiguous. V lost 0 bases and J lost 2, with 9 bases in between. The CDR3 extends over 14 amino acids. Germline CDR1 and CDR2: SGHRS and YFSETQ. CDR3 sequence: CASSLVTGPYEQYF. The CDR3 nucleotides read TGCGCCAGCAGCTTGGTAACCGGTCCCTACGAGCAGTACTTC.

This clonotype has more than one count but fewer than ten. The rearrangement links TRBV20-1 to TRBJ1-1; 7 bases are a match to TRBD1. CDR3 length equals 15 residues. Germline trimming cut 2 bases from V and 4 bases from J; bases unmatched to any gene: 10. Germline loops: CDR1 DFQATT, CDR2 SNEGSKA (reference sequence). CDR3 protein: CSARLIRGGSTEAFF. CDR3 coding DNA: TGCAGTGCTAGACTGATCAGGGGGGGTAGCACTGAAGCTTTCTTT.

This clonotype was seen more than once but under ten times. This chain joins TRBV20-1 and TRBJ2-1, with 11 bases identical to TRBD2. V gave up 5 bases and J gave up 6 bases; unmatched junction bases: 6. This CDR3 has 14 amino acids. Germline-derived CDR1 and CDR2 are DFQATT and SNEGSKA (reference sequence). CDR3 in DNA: TGCAGTGCTCCTTCCGGGACTAGCGGCAATGAGCAGTTCTTC. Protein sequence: CSAPSGTSGNEQFF.

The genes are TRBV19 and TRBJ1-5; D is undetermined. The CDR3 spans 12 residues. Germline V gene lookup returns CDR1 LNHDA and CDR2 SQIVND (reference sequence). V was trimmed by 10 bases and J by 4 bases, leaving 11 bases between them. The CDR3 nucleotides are TGTGCCACGAGATCGGGGAATCAGCCCCAGCATTTT. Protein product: CATRSGNQPQHF.

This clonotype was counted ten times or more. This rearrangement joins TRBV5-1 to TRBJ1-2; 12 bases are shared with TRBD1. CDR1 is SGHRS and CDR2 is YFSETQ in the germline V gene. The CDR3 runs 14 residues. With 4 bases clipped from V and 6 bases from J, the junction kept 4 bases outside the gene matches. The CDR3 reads CASSPGQGADGYTF. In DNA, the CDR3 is TGCGCCAGCAGCCCGGGACAGGGGGCTGATGGCTACACCTTC.

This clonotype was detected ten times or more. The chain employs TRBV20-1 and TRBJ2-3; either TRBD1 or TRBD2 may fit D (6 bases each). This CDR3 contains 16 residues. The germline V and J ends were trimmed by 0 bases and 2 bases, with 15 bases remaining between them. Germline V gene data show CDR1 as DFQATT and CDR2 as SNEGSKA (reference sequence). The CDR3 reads CSARDRGGPTTDTQYF. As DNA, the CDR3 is TGCAGTGCTAGAGATCGAGGGGGGCCGACCACAGATACGCAGTATTTT.

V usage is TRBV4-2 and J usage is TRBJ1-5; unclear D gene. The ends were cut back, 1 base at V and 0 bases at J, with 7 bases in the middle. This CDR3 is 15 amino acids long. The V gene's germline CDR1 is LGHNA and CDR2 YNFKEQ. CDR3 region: CASSQAGVSNQPQHF. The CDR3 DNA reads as TGTGCCAGCAGCCAAGCCGGGGTTAGCAATCAGCCCCAGCATTTT.

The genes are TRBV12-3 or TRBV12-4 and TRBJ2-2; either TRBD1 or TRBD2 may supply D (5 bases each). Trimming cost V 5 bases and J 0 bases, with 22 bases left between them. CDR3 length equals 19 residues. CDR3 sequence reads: CASSPPLGVTSTNTGELFF. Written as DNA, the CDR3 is TGTGCCAGCAGTCCTCCATTGGGGGTGACAAGTACGAACACCGGGGAGCTGTTTTTT.

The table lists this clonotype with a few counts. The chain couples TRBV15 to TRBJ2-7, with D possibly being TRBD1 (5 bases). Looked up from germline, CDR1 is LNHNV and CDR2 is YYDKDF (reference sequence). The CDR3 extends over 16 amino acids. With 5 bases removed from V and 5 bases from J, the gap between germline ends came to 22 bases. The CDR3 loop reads CATSPLPNDREDEQYF. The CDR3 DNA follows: TGTGCCACCAGCCCCCTCCCCAACGACAGAGAGGACGAGCAGTACTTC.

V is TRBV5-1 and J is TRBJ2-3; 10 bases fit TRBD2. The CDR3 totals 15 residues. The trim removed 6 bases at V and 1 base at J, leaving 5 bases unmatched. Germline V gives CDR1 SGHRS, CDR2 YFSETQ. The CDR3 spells CASTPGTSGTDTQYF. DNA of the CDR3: TGCGCCAGCACACCCGGGACTAGCGGCACAGATACGCAGTATTTT.

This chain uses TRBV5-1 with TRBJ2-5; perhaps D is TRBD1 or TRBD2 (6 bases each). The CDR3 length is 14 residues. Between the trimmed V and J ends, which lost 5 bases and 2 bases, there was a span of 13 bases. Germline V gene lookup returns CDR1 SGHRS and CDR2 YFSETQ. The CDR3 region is CASRAEGGQETQYF. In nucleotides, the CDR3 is TGCGCCAGCAGGGCAGAGGGGGGACAAGAGACCCAGTACTTC.

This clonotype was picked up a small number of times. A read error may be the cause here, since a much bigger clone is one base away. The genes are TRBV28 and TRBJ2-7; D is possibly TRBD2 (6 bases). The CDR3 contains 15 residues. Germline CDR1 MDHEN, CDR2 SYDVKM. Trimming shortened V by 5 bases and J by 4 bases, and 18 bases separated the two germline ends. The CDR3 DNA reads TGTGCCAGCAGTACAAGATCGGGGGTGCAATACGAGCAGTACTTC. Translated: CASSTRSGVQYEQYF.

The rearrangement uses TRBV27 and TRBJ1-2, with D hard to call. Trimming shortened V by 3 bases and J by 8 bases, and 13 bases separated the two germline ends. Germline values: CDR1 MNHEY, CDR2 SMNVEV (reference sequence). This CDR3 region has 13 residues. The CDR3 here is CASSFIREWGYTF. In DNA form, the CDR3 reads TGTGCCAGCAGTTTCATCCGGGAATGGGGCTACACCTTC.

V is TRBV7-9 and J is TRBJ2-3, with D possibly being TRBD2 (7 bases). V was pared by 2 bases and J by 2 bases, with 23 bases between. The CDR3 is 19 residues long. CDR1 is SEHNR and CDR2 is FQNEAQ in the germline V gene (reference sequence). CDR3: CASSLSEGQGRAITDTQYF. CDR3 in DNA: TGTGCCAGCAGCTTATCCGAGGGCCAGGGGAGGGCAATCACAGATACGCAGTATTTT.

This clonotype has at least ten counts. The CDR3 DNA is TGTGCCAGCAGCTTGCTCGGAGCGGGGACCGAGCAGTACTTC. Translation: CASSLLGAGTEQYF. This rearrangement joins TRBV5-4 to TRBJ2-7; TRBD2 agrees at 7 bases. With 1 base clipped from V and 6 bases from J, the junction kept 7 bases outside the gene matches. Germline CDR1 is SGHNT and CDR2 is YYREEE (reference sequence). This CDR3 is 14 amino acids long.

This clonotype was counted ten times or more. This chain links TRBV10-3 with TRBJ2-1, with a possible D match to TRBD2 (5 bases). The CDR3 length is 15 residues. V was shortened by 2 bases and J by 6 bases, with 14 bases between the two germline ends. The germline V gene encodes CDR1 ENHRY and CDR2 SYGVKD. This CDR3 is CAISEDTGWRNEQFF. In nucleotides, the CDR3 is TGTGCCATCAGTGAGGACACGGGGTGGCGCAATGAGCAGTTCTTC.

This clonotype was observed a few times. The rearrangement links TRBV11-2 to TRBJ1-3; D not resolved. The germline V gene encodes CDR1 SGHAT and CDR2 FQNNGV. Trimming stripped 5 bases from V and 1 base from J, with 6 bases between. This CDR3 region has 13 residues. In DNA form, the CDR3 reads TGTGCCAGCAGCCAACATTCTGGAAACACCATATATTTT. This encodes CASSQHSGNTIYF.